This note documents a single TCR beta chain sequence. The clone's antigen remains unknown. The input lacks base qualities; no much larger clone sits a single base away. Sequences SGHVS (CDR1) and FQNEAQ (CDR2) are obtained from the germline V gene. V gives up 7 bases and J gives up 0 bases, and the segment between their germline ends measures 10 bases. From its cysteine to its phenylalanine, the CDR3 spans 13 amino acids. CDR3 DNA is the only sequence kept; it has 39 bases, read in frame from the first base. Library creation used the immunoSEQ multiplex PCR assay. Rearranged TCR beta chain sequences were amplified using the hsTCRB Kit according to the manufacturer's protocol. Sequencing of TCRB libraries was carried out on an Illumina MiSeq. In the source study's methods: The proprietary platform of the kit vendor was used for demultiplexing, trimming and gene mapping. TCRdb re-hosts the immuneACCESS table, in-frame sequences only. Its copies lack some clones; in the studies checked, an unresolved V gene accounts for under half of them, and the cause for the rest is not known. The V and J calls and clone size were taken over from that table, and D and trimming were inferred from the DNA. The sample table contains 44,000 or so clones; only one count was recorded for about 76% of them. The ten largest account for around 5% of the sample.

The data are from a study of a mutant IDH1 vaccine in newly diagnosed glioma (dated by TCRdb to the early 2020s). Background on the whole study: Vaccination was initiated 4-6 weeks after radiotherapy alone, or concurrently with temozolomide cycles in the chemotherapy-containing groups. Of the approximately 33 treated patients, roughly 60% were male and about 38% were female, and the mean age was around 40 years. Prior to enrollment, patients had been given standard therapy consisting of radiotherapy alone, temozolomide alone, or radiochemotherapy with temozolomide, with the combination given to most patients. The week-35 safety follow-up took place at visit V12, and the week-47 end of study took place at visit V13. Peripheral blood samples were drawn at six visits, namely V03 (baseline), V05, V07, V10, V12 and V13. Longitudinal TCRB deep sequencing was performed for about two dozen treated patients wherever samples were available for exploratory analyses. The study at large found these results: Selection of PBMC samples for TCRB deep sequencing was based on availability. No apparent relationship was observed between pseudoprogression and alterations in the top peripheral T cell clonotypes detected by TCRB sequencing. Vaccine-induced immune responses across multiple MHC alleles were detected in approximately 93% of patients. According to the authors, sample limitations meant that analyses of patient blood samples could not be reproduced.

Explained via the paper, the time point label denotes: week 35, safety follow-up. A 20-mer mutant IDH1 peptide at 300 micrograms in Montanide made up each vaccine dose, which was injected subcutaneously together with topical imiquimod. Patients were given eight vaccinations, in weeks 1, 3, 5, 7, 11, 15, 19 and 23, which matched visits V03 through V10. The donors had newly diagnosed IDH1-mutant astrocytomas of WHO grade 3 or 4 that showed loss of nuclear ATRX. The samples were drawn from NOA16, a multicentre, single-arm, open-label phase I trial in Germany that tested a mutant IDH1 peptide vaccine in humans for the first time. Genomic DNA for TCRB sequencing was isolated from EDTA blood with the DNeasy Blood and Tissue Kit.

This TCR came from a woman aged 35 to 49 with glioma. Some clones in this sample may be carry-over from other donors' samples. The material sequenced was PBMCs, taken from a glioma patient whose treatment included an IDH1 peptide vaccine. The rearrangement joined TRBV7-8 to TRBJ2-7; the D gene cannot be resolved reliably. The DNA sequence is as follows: TGTGCCAGCATCTCGGACGTCTCCTACGAGCAGTACTTC. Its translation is CASISDVSYEQYF.